This T cell receptor beta chain was documented in a study of T-cell reconstitution after alpha-beta-depleted transplantation in children. As it was prepared, the TCRbeta library received unique molecular identifiers. TCRdb re-called the PCR reads with MiXCR, one entry per CDR3 protein. Here the sample spans hundreds of thousands of distinct CDR3 sequences, 12% being singletons. The material was PBMCs from the stem cell graft donor, obtained from the stem cell graft. This receptor was identified in a human donor who donated a stem cell graft to a child with acute lymphoblastic leukemia.

As DNA, the CDR3 is TGTGCCAGCAGTGACCCGAGATCCAGGGGGGCACCTAACACTGAAGCTTTCTTT. Translating it yields CASSDPRSRGAPNTEAFF. V is TRBV6-4 and J is TRBJ1-1; 7 nucleotides match TRBD1. The CDR3 is 18 amino acids. With 2 bases clipped from V and 2 bases from J, the junction kept 14 bases outside the gene matches. The germline V gene has CDR1 MRHNA and CDR2 SNTAGT.